These 23 T cell receptor beta chains share one sample of origin, sequenced in a study of vaccination and CD4 T cells after COVID-19. Cultured CD4+ T cell DNA underwent sequencing with the Oncomine TCR Beta short-read assay. One entry per CDR3 protein results from TCRdb running MiXCR on the PCR reads. The sample has about 24,000 distinct CDR3 sequences, approximately 49% seen once. No antigen has been assigned to these receptors. Treatment denoted: 10-day PBMC culture with coronavirus spike peptide pools or control peptides (ViraFEST assay). Material: CD4+ T cells from blood, cultured in vitro. The receptors were sampled from a human donor who had recovered from COVID-19.

The table lists this clonotype with a few counts. The V call is TRBV2, the J call TRBJ1-2, with D unresolved. This CDR3 has 12 residues. V lost 5 bases and J lost 8, with 12 bases in between. Per the germline V gene, CDR1 is SNHLY and CDR2 is FYNNEI. CDR3 nucleotide sequence: TGTGCCAGCAGTCTGGCAGCGGCGGGCTACACCTTC. The encoded protein is CASSLAAAGYTF.

This clonotype was picked up a small number of times. The genes are TRBV28 and TRBJ2-3; D is unclear. V was cut by 6 bases and J by 4 bases, with 11 bases left in between. Germline V lookup: CDR1 MDHEN, CDR2 SYDVKM. This CDR3 has 13 residues. The CDR3 DNA is TGTGCCAGCAGGGGTAGGCACTCAGATACGCAGTATTTT. Protein: CASRGRHSDTQYF.

This chain connects TRBV15 to TRBJ2-4; the D gene could be TRBD1 or TRBD2 (5 bases each). The CDR3 has 15 amino acids. Germline assignment: CDR1 LNHNV and CDR2 YYDKDF (reference sequence). The ends were cut back, 1 base at V and 1 base at J, with 8 bases in the middle. The CDR3 protein is CATSRGGNAKNIQYF. CDR3 DNA: TGTGCCACCAGCAGAGGGGGGAACGCCAAAAACATTCAGTACTTC.

This clonotype was observed a few times. The chain links TRBV11-2 to TRBJ1-1; D not certain. The CDR3 is made up of 14 amino acids. CDR1 and CDR2 (germline): SGHAT, FQNNGV. With 1 base removed from V and 1 base from J, the gap between germline ends came to 7 bases. The CDR3: CASSLGPSNTEAFF. The CDR3 DNA is TGTGCCAGCAGCTTAGGACCTTCGAACACTGAAGCTTTCTTT. Full variable domain (outside the CDR3, taken from reference TRBV11-2 and TRBJ1-1): EAGVAQSPRYKIIEKRQSVAFWCNPISGHATLYWYQQILGQGPKLLIQFQNNGVVDDSQLPKDRFSAERLKGVDSTLKIQPAKLEDSAVYLCASSLGPSNTEAFFGQGTRLTVV.

The chain combines TRBV6-1 with TRBJ1-6, with 10 positions matching TRBD1. Germline CDR1 and CDR2: MNHNS and SASEGT. The CDR3 length is 18 residues. V dropped 6 bases and J dropped 2; count of bases not matched to a gene: 10. The CDR3 spells CASSLRTTGGTYNSPLHF. CDR3 coding DNA: TGTGCCAGCAGCCTAAGAACGACAGGGGGCACCTATAATTCACCCCTCCACTTT.

V gene TRBV23-1 combines with J gene TRBJ2-3, with TRBD1 matching 7 bases. Being an ORF, TRBV23-1 has a function that is uncertain. Germline trimming cut 6 bases from V and 0 bases from J; bases unmatched to any gene: 6. The CDR3 spans 15 residues. The CDR3 bases are TGCGCCAGCAGACAGGGGTCACTGAGCACAGATACGCAGTATTTT. Translation: CASRQGSLSTDTQYF.

V and J are TRBV29-1 and TRBJ1-1, with D tentatively TRBD1 (5 bases). The germline gives CDR1 SQVTM, CDR2 ANQGSEA. Trimming removed 7 bases at V and 5 bases at J, with 14 bases between. The length of the CDR3 is 12 residues. The CDR3 bases are TGCAGCGCCGTGGGAGAGGGGACTGAAGCTTTCTTT. Its translation: CSAVGEGTEAFF.

The J gene is TRBJ2-1, the V gene TRBV19, with no clear D. Trimming shortened V by 9 bases and J by 3 bases, and 6 bases separated the two germline ends. The CDR3 is 11 residues long. CDR1 and CDR2 from the germline V gene are LNHDA and SQIVND (reference sequence). CDR3 nucleotide sequence: TGTGCCAGCCGGCACTACAATGAGCAGTTCTTC. Protein sequence: CASRHYNEQFF.

The genes are TRBV19 and TRBJ1-1; possible D gene TRBD1, 5 bases. The CDR3 consists of 14 residues. Trimming removed 5 bases at V and 5 bases at J, with 15 bases between. Germline V gene lookup returns CDR1 LNHDA and CDR2 SQIVND (reference sequence). CDR3 sequence reads: CASSAGGVRTEAFF. CDR3 bases: TGTGCCAGTAGTGCTGGGGGGGTTAGGACTGAAGCTTTCTTT.

The chain is built from TRBV5-1 and TRBJ2-3; D is ambiguous. V was clipped by 3 bases and J by 2 bases, with 1 base between them. In germline, CDR1 is SGHRS, CDR2 YFSETQ. The CDR3 runs 11 residues. This CDR3 is CASSSTDTQYF. In DNA form, the CDR3 reads TGCGCCAGCAGCTCCACAGATACGCAGTATTTT.

The chain uses TRBV20-1 and TRBJ1-1; 7 bases are shared with TRBD1. Germline V CDR1 and CDR2: DFQATT, SNEGSKA (reference sequence). The V and J ends lost 7 bases and 2 bases, in that order; junction bases with no gene match: 7. This CDR3 has 13 amino acids. CDR3 residues: CSVGQGGNTEAFF. DNA of the CDR3: TGCAGTGTTGGCCAGGGGGGCAACACTGAAGCTTTCTTT.

The rearrangement links TRBV10-3 to TRBJ2-1; TRBD2 agrees at 12 bases. CDR1 is ENHRY and CDR2 is SYGVKD in the germline V gene. The CDR3 contains 15 residues. J lost 9 bases, V lost 2 bases, and 5 bases had no gene match. CDR3 in DNA: TGTGCCATCAGTGAGCCTAGCGGGAGGGCCAGTGAGCAGTTCTTC. This sequence encodes CAISEPSGRASEQFF.

This clonotype was found once. The J gene is TRBJ1-2, the V gene TRBV7-9, with 8 bases that match TRBD1. V lost 3 bases to trimming and J lost 4 bases; unmatched junction nucleotides: 7. CDR1 is SEHNR and CDR2 is FQNEAQ in the germline V gene (reference sequence). The CDR3 has 15 amino acids. In DNA form, the CDR3 reads TGTGCCAGCAGCTTGGAGACAGGGGCCTTCTATGGCTACACCTTC. It yields the protein CASSLETGAFYGYTF.

This chain's CDR3 is CSARDGRAQHF. In nucleotides, the CDR3 is TGCAGTGCTAGAGATGGGAGGGCCCAGCATTTT. V usage is TRBV20-1 and J usage is TRBJ1-5; no reliable D call. The CDR3 covers 11 residues. Germline loops: CDR1 DFQATT, CDR2 SNEGSKA (reference sequence). The V end was cut by 0 bases, the J end by 11 bases, with 8 bases between.

The genes are TRBV6-5 and TRBJ1-2; D gene unclear. The germline V gene encodes CDR1 MNHEY and CDR2 SVGAGI. V lost 2 bases and J 3 bases, leaving 7 bases between the germline ends. CDR3 length: 13 residues. CDR3 in DNA: TGTGCCAGCAGTTACGTCATGGACTATGGCTACACCTTC. Translating gives CASSYVMDYGYTF.

V and J are TRBV6-1 and TRBJ2-5; TRBD2 matches at 7 bases. Germline V lookup: CDR1 MNHNS, CDR2 SASEGT. CDR3 length: 14 amino acids. Trimming at V came to 7 bases and at J to 7 bases, leaving 12 bases not matched to a gene. The CDR3: CASTREGQLGTQYF. The CDR3 DNA is TGTGCCAGCACGAGGGAGGGCCAGTTGGGGACCCAGTACTTC.

This chain connects TRBV10-1 to TRBJ2-3; D not resolved. The CDR3 runs to 13 residues. V was cut by 3 bases and J by 8 bases, with 12 bases left in between. Germline V gene lookup returns CDR1 WNHNN and CDR2 SYGVQD (reference sequence). CDR3 sequence reads: CASSEQRSGTQYF. DNA for the CDR3: TGCGCCAGCAGTGAACAGCGAAGTGGTACGCAGTATTTT.

This clonotype was found a few times. The CDR3 DNA reads TGTGCCAGCAGCTTGGGACAGGGAAGTGACTATGGCTACACCTTC. Protein sequence: CASSLGQGSDYGYTF. The J gene is TRBJ1-2, the V gene TRBV7-2, with TRBD1 identical over 9 bases. With 3 bases clipped from V and 3 bases from J, the junction kept 5 bases outside the gene matches. Germline V CDR1 and CDR2: SGHTA, FQGNSA. CDR3 length: 15 residues.

V is TRBV6-1 and J is TRBJ1-1, with 7 nucleotides matching TRBD1. The CDR3 spans 13 residues. Germline V gene data show CDR1 as MNHNS and CDR2 as SASEGT. V trimming: 6 bases; J trimming: 3 bases; junction bases outside the gene matches: 4. Here the CDR3 reads CASRQGQHTEAFF. CDR3 sequence (DNA): TGTGCCAGCAGACAGGGACAGCACACTGAAGCTTTCTTT.

The chain employs TRBV19 and TRBJ1-2, with 9 bases aligning to TRBD1. Germline CDR1 reads LNHDA; CDR2 reads SQIVND (reference sequence). Trimming cost V 5 bases and J 3 bases; bases outside gene matches: 4. The CDR3 runs to 14 residues. CDR3 sequence: CASSPTGGDYGYTF. As DNA, the CDR3 is TGTGCCAGTAGTCCGACAGGGGGAGACTATGGCTACACCTTC.

The chain couples TRBV6-1 to TRBJ1-6; the D is unclear. Deletions cut 6 bases from V and 14 bases from J, with 17 bases between. Germline V lookup: CDR1 MNHNS, CDR2 SASEGT. This CDR3 has 13 amino acids. For the CDR3, the DNA is TGTGCCAGCAGAAGAATTAATCAGGATGCCCTCCACTTT. As protein: CASRRINQDALHF.

The rearrangement uses TRBV5-1 and TRBJ1-2; D is perhaps TRBD1 (6 bases). The CDR3 length is 15 residues. Trimming took off 3 bases at V and 0 bases at J, with 12 bases between the two ends. Germline assignment: CDR1 SGHRS and CDR2 YFSETQ. CDR3 sequence (DNA): TGCGCCAGCAGCTCACCGACAGGAACTAACTATGGCTACACCTTC. Its protein product is CASSSPTGTNYGYTF.

The rearrangement uses TRBV20-1 and TRBJ1-5, with unresolved D. CDR3 length: 14 amino acids. V gave up 0 bases and J gave up 5 bases, with 11 bases separating them. Germline CDR1 and CDR2: DFQATT and SNEGSKA (reference sequence). CDR3: CSARDQASYQPQHF. CDR3 DNA sequence: TGCAGTGCTAGAGATCAGGCCAGTTATCAGCCCCAGCATTTT.